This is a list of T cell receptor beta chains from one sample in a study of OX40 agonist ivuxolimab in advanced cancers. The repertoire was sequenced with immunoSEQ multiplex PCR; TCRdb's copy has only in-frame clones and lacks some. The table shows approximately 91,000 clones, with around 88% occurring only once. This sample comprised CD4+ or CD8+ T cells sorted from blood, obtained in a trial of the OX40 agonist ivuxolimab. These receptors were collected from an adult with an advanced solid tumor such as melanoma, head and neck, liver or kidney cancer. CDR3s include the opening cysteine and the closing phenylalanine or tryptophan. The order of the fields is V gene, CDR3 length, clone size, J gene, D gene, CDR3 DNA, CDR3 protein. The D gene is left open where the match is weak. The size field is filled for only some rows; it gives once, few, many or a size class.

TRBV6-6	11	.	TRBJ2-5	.	TGTGCCAGCAGTCTTAAGGAGACCCAGTACTTC	CASSLKETQYF
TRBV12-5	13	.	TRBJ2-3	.	TGTGCTAGTGCCTTGAGAATCCCAGATACGCAGTATTTT	CASALRIPDTQYF
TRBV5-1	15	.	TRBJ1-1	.	TGCGCCAGCAGCTTGGCCTGGCAGGGTGACACTGAAGCTTTCTTT	CASSLAWQGDTEAFF
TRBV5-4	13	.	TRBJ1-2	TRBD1	TGTGCCAGCAGCTCGGAACAGGGGGACGGCTACACCTTC	CASSSEQGDGYTF
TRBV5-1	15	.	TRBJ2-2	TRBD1	TGCGCCAGCAGCCAGCGACAGGGGACAGGCGGGGAGCTGTTTTTT	CASSQRQGTGGELFF
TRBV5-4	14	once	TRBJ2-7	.	TGTGCCAGCAGCTCAGGTCGGCTCTCCTACGAGCAGTACTTC	CASSSGRLSYEQYF
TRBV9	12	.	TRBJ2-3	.	TGTGCCAGCAGCACAAACACAGATACGCAGTATTTT	CASSTNTDTQYF
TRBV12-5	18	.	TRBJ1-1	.	TGTGCTAGTGGTTTGGTACTTAACACTCGAACTGTATTCACTGAAGCTTTCTTT	CASGLVLNTRTVFTEAFF
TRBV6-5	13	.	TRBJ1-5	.	TGTGCCGCTGCGCGGCAGCCCAATCAGCCCCAGCATTTT	CAAARQPNQPQHF
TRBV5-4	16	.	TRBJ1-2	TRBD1	TGTGCCAGCAGCTCCCCACGGACAGGGGCCGACTATGGCTACACCTTC	CASSSPRTGADYGYTF
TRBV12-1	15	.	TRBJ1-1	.	TGTGCCAGCAGCTCGGGGGAACACAGGGTTGAGGAAGCTTTCTTT	CASSSGEHRVEEAFF
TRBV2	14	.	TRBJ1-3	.	TGTGCCAGCAGACCAACAGGGTCCGGAAACACCATATATTTT	CASRPTGSGNTIYF
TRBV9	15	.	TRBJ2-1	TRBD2	TGTGCCAGCAGCGCTAGCGGGGGGTATTACAATGAGCAGTTCTTC	CASSASGGYYNEQFF
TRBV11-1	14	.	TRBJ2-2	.	TGTGCCAGCAGCCCCGGGGTTTCGGGCGGGGAGCTGTTTTTT	CASSPGVSGGELFF
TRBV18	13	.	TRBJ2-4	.	TGTGCCAGCTCACCACCCTCGGGACACATTCAGTACTTC	CASSPPSGHIQYF
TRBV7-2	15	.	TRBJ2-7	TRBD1	TGTGCCAGCACCGATAAAACAGGGGGCTTATACGAGCAGTACTTC	CASTDKTGGLYEQYF
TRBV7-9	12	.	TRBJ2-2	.	TGTGCCAGCAGCCTGAACACCGGGGAGCTGTTTTTT	CASSLNTGELFF
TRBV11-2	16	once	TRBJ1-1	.	TGTGCCAGCAGCTTAGCTCCAAGAGGGGTGAACACTGAAGCTTTCTTT	CASSLAPRGVNTEAFF
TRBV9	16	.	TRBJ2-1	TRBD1	TGTGCCAGCAGCCCGAGGACAGGGGGGACCTACAATGAGCAGTTCTTC	CASSPRTGGTYNEQFF
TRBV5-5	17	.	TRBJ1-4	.	TGTGCCAGCAGCTTGGGCGTCCCTTCGGCAACTAATGAAAAACTGTTTTTT	CASSLGVPSATNEKLFF
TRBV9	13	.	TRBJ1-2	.	TGTGCCAGCAGCGTAGAGCCAGGGGATGGCTACACCTTC	CASSVEPGDGYTF
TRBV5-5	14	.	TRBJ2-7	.	TGTGCCAGCAGCTTGTACAGGGAGGGGTACGAGCAGTACTTC	CASSLYREGYEQYF
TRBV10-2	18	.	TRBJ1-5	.	TGCGCCAGCAGTGAGTTGTGGATGTTGGGGGAGAGCAATCAGCCCCAGCATTTT	CASSELWMLGESNQPQHF
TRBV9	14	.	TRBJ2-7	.	TGTGCCAGCAGCCTCAGTTGGGCCCCGGGGGAGCAGTACTTC	CASSLSWAPGEQYF
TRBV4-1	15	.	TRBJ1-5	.	TGCGCCAGCAGCCAAGAACGTTTCGGGAATCAGCCCCAGCATTTT	CASSQERFGNQPQHF
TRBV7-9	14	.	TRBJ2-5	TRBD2	TGTGCCAGCACCACAAGCGGGGGGAGAGAGACCCAGTACTTC	CASTTSGGRETQYF
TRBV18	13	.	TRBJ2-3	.	TGTGCCAGCTCCCCTGAGCTCTCCCGAACGCAGTATTTT	CASSPELSRTQYF
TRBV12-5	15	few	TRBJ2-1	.	TGTGCTAGTGGACTCCAGTTGGGACGCAAGGATGAGCAGTTCTTC	CASGLQLGRKDEQFF
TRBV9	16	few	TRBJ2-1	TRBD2	TGTGCCAGCAGCGTAGACGTGAGCGGGAGATACAATGAGCAGTTCTTC	CASSVDVSGRYNEQFF
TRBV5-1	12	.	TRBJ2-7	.	TGCGCCAGCAGCTTGGATGACTACGAGCAGTACTTC	CASSLDDYEQYF
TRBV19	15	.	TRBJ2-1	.	TGTGCCAGTAGTATATCGGGCGACAGGAGGAATGAGCAGTTCTTC	CASSISGDRRNEQFF
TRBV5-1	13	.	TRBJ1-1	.	TGCGCCAGCAGCTTTGGAGACAACACTGAAGCTTTCTTT	CASSFGDNTEAFF
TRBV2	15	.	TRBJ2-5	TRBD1	TGTGCCAGCGGTCAAGTCCTACAGGGGGCAGAGACCCAGTACTTC	CASGQVLQGAETQYF
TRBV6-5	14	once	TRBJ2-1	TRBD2	TGTGCCAGCAGTGAGACTAGCGGTTACAATGAGCAGTTCTTC	CASSETSGYNEQFF
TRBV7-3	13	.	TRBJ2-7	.	TGTGCCAGCAGCACGGACAGATCCTACGAGCAGTACTTC	CASSTDRSYEQYF
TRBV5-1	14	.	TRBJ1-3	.	TGCGCCAGCCGGGACCTCCAAGGTGGAAACACCATATATTTT	CASRDLQGGNTIYF
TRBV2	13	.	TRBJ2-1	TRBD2	TGTGCCAGCATGGCGGGGGGGCCGAGTGAGCAGTTCTTC	CASMAGGPSEQFF
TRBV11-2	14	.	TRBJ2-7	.	TGTGCCAGCAGCCCCCGGTACGACTCCTACGAGCAGTACTTC	CASSPRYDSYEQYF
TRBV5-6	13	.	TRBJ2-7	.	TGTGCCAGCAGCCCCGGAACCTTACCGGAGCAGTACTTC	CASSPGTLPEQYF
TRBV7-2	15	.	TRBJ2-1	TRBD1	TGTGCCAGCAGCCCAGCGCTGGGACAGGGCTATGAGCAGTTCTTC	CASSPALGQGYEQFF
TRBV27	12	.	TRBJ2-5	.	TGTGCCAGCAGTCCTAGAGGGGAGACCCAGTACTTC	CASSPRGETQYF
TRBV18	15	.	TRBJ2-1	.	TGTGCCAGCTCACCATGGGGGGGGCCGTCTAATGAGCAGTTCTTC	CASSPWGGPSNEQFF
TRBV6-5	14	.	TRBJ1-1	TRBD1	TGTGCCAGCAGTTCCCGGGACAGCGACACTGAAGCTTTCTTT	CASSSRDSDTEAFF
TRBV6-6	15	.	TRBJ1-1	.	TGTGCCAGCAGTTTCGACTCCAGGGGTTCGTCTGAAGCTTTCTTT	CASSFDSRGSSEAFF
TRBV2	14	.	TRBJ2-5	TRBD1	TGTGCCAGCAGTGAAGGGACAGGGGCGGAGACCCAGTACTTC	CASSEGTGAETQYF
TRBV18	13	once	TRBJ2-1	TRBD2	TGTGCCAGCTCGAATAGCGGGGACGCTGGGCAGTTCTTC	CASSNSGDAGQFF
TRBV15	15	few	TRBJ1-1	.	TGTGCCACCAGCAGAGGGTTCGGGATGGGCACTGAAGCTTTCTTT	CATSRGFGMGTEAFF
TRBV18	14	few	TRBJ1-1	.	TGTGCCAGCTCACCGGCCAGCATGAACACTGAAGCTTTCTTT	CASSPASMNTEAFF
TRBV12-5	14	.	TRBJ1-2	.	TGTGCTAGTGGTACAGGGTCTCCATCCGATGGCTACACCTTC	CASGTGSPSDGYTF
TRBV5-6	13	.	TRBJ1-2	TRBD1	TGTGCCAGCATCCGACAGGGGGCATATGGCTACACCTTC	CASIRQGAYGYTF
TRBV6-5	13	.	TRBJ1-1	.	TGTGCCAGCAGTTACCGGGGGGGGACTGAAGCTTTCTTT	CASSYRGGTEAFF
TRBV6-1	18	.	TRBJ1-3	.	TGTGCCAGCAGTGAACAGGTTACCCGGCGCCACTCTGGAAACACCATATATTTT	CASSEQVTRRHSGNTIYF
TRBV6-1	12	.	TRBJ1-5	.	TGTGCCAGCAGCACCGGGTATCAGCCCCAGCATTTT	CASSTGYQPQHF
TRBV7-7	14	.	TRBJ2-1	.	TGTGCCAGCAGCCCCTCGGACTCCTACAATGAGCAGTTCTTC	CASSPSDSYNEQFF
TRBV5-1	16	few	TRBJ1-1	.	TGCGCCAGCAGCTTGGGCACAGACGGACTGAACACTGAAGCTTTCTTT	CASSLGTDGLNTEAFF
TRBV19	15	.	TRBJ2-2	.	TGTGCCAGTAGTCGACTGGGGGCCCTTAGAGGGGAGCTGTTTTTT	CASSRLGALRGELFF
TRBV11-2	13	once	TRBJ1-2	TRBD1	TGTGCCAGCATCCAGACAGGGACGCAAGGCTACACCTTC	CASIQTGTQGYTF
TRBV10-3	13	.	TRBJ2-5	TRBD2	TGTGCCACACTAGCGGGGGGTGAAGAGACCCAGTACTTC	CATLAGGEETQYF